This TCR beta chain comes out of a study of blood T cell repertoires in COVID-19. Study summary: The analysed material was cDNA or gDNA that came from T cells, B-cell-depleted T cells, or PBMCs.

Source study methods: For nucleated cells, counts were estimated from reference gene primer amplification. Measured with immunoSEQ multiplex PCR; TCRdb has only the in-frame clones, and not every one. V and J calls plus clone size are reproduced from that table; the DNA served to infer D and trimming. The data contain about 160,000 clones, about 86% of them singletons. The V end lost 1 base, the J end lost 4 bases, and 8 bases lay between the germline ends. Germline CDR1 and CDR2: SGHNT and YYREEE (reference sequence). This CDR3 is 13 amino acids long. The chain recombines TRBV5-4 with TRBJ2-5, with D possibly being TRBD1 (5 bases). The material sequenced was peripheral blood. This clonotype was sampled from a man in his forties or fifties with active or convalescent COVID-19. In DNA form, the CDR3 reads TGTGCCAGCAGCTTGACAGGTTCAGAGACCCAGTACTTC. It translates to CASSLTGSETQYF.